This T cell receptor beta chain was captured in a study of cytomegalovirus exposure and HLA in healthy donors (dated by TCRdb to the late 2010s). Study-level background: An earlier analysis of 587 of the donors reported 276 Gb of sequence data and 90 million to 120 million unique TCR beta sequences obtained from 150 million to 200 million T cells. An early release covering around 630 HLA-typed donors comprised about 320 gigabases of sequencing data and approximately 85 million unique TCR sequences. Among the roughly 390 genotyped donors, approximately 81% belonged to the genetic ancestry cluster associated with self-reported Caucasian donors. The study aimed to test whether cataloging public T cell receptors could reveal signatures of past pathogen exposure. The study profiled the T cell repertoires of 500 to 800 subjects by immunosequencing and related them to cytomegalovirus serostatus. Besides the first cohort of 666 subjects, a separate validation cohort made up of around 120 different subjects was used. The study combined high-throughput TCR immunosequencing, statistical association of individual TCRs with disease status, and machine learning to predict cytomegalovirus infection status. To study patterns of TCR occurrence, a later analysis re-analyzed previously published TCR beta repertoires from 650 to 750 donors and added high-resolution HLA genotyping. In the later analysis, no new phenotypic data were used to find candidate immune exposures; instead, reliance was placed on TCR beta sequences and their occurrence across donors. To decide whether each TCR beta V gene segment behaved as functional or pseudogenic, an earlier analysis of over 500 of the donors relied on high-throughput TCR beta sequencing. Donor age, sex, ethnicity and CMV serostatus were compiled alongside the repertoire data. Genome-wide SNP genotypes for about 60% of the roughly 700 donors were used in a later genetic analysis, which treated that subset as a discovery cohort. All discovery cohort repertoires had been generated on a single sequencing platform. HLA typing covered class I and class II loci at four-digit resolution. Typing coverage varied by locus: 629-630 donors for A, B, C, DRB1 and DQB1; roughly 510 for DQA1; nearly 610 for DPA1; around 490 for DPB1. Because of strong linkage in the cohort, roughly five DR-DQ haplotypes were treated as single units for association and clustering. Across some 400 genotyped donors of the cohort, an average of roughly 250,000 unique TCR beta nucleotide sequences per donor were sequenced, and around 20% of those sequences were non-productive. The study at large found these results: The only immune exposure information available for the cohort was CMV serostatus. While some public TCRs were present in many individuals, most TCR sequences turned up only very rarely across donors. The cohort was sequenced for TCR beta chains only, and without alpha or paired-chain data the features that could be detected were limited. In a later analysis, HLA-associated TCR beta chains were found to be more clonally expanded and to have lower generation probabilities than equally common non-associated chains. HLA typing was unavailable for some donors at each locus, so association tests used only the typed subset. According to a later analysis, TCR association rates differed among HLA loci, with DRB1 alleles showing the most associated TCRs and HLA-C alleles showing the fewest. A cluster of highly shared sequence variants was judged likely to represent a technical artifact of the sequencing pipeline. Several of the top co-occurrence clusters appeared to be linked to parvovirus B19, influenza, CMV and Epstein-Barr virus, according to a later analysis. Sequencing depth was assumed to be roughly uniform across donors in the presence/absence analyses, though that assumption may not hold. In vitro tests confirmed that three of the cytomegalovirus-associated TCR beta chains recognize cytomegalovirus antigens. In an earlier analysis of about 600 of the donors, most TCR beta V segments appeared in productive rearrangements about 87% or about 30% of the time, broadly matching IMGT annotations. Because counts were too low, seventeen rarely observed V segments, including chromosome 9 orphons, were excluded from the earlier analysis of 500 to 700 of the donors. At a false discovery rate of 0.05, a later analysis linked under 20,000 TCR beta sequences to specific HLA alleles. The study listed 150 to 200 TCR beta chains as associated with cytomegalovirus. V-gene and J-gene trimming of TCR beta chains was associated with a missense DCLRE1C variant in a later genetic analysis, and the association was replicated in an independent cohort. A further reported finding was that TCR beta sequences accurately predicted the HLA-A and HLA-B alleles for most subjects in the first cohort. Assigning TCR associations to individual alleles was difficult when HLA alleles, especially DR and DQ, strongly co-occurred. Linkage disequilibrium might explain the correlated functional status among segregating V segments, but an unknown experimental factor could not be ruled out. According to the authors, the approach could potentially be generalized to other disease states and immunological phenotypes. A later genetic analysis reported fewer N-insertions in productive TCRs among donors in an Asian-associated ancestry cluster than the roughly 720-donor mean. Most CMV-associated TCR beta chains appeared to be HLA-restricted in a later analysis, and the HLA associations seemed to be driven largely by CMV exposure. Cytomegalovirus status was reported to be diagnosed by the classifier with high specificity and sensitivity in both the original and validation cohorts. Some IMGT-functional V segments, including TRBV6-2 and TRBV6-3, could not be told apart with the 87-base-pair reads, so those segments were excluded.

With respect to this clone: Its antigen has not been determined. Base quality data are lacking; no much larger clone is found one base away.

The cohort comprised some 700 healthy bone marrow donors. All cohort members were sampled while nominally healthy, although unrecorded immune exposures were likely present. The donor was CMV seronegative and was included in the group of a few hundred seronegative cohort members. A peripheral blood sample was provided by each donor, and peripheral blood mononuclear cells were used for TCR beta sequencing. The Qiagen DNeasy Blood Extraction Kit was used to extract genomic DNA from the blood cell samples. The library was built by means of the immunoSEQ multiplex PCR assay. A mixture of 60 forward primers for TCR Vbeta segments and 13 reverse primers for TCR Jbeta segments was used in the multiplex PCR. The CDR3 region of rearranged TCR beta genes was amplified from genomic DNA with a multiplex PCR assay. The Illumina HiSeq System was used to sequence the amplified TCR beta libraries as 87-base-pair reads. In the original analysis: A later analysis tallied tens of millions of unique TCR beta chains across the 700 or so repertoires, and about 12 million of those chains were shared by two or more donors. Raw reads were error-corrected and collapsed into unique sequences with a nearest-neighbor algorithm that merged closely related sequences to remove PCR and sequencing errors. To assign V, D and J gene segments, CDR3 sequences were aligned to IMGT reference sequences. Each retained sequence needed at least a six-nucleotide match to both a V gene segment and a J gene segment. A rearrangement was called productive if the CDR3 had no stop codons and remained in frame with V and J, and every other rearrangement was called non-productive. CDR3 was defined according to IMGT convention as the region running from the second conserved V-encoded cysteine to the conserved J-encoded phenylalanine. The earlier analysis of about 500 of the donors excluded sequences that lacked an unambiguous match to a single V gene segment. In an earlier analysis of several hundred of the donors, a V segment was called functional when productive rearrangements were above 56.7%, and segregating when the standard deviation between donors exceeded 5%. A statistical classification framework was built for diagnosing cytomegalovirus status from the catalog of TCR beta chain sequences. In a later analysis, V and J genes were assigned by comparing TCR nucleotide sequences against IMGT/GENE-DB human TR gene sequences. Using the TCRdist pipeline, a later analysis assigned CDR3 sequences along with most-parsimonious VDJ recombination scenarios. In a later analysis, every TCR beta chain was defined by the combination of its CDR3 amino acid sequence and its V-gene family, and reads without a unique V-gene family were dropped. To address suspected cross-contamination and a sequencing artifact, a later analysis removed under 600 highly shared, low-generation-probability nucleotide sequences. A later analysis calculated a clonal expansion index for each public chain from normalized within-repertoire ranks of inferred template counts. A later analysis computed generation probabilities with a VDJ recombination model fitted to out-of-frame rearrangements, and checked the results against IGoR. In a later analysis, hypergeometric tests were used to score TCR-TCR, TCR-HLA and TCR-CMV co-occurrence, with a repertoire-size bias correction applied to TCR pairs. To estimate false discovery rates, a later analysis permuted the HLA or CMV assignments 20 times. In a later analysis, co-occurring TCRs were grouped with DBSCAN, and TCRdist sequence similarity was added when clustering was performed within HLA-allele-positive subsets. For co-occurrence clustering, repertoires with fewer than 30,000 or more than 120,000 public chains were excluded, along with roughly 5 repertoires with anomalous nucleotide sharing. Not all clones reach the TCRdb copy of this immuneACCESS table, which keeps in-frame sequences only. Checked studies attribute under half of the gap to unresolved V genes and leave the rest unexplained. V and J calls and clone size follow that table, whereas D and trimming were derived from the DNA. In all, the sample holds about 190,000 clones, and about four fifths of those were seen once. The top ten clones comprise around 1.6% of the sample.

The germline V gene gives CDR1 as SQVTM and CDR2 as ANQGSEA. From the cysteine up to the phenylalanine, the CDR3 has a length of 13 residues. Only the CDR3 region is kept as DNA, spanning 39 bases read in frame from base 1. V and J are trimmed by 5 bases and 11 bases, and the gene matches miss 12 bases of the junction. Sequencing input: PBMCs. The rearranged chain carries TRBV29-1 and TRBJ1-2; TRBD1 fits 9 bases in the junction. The origin of this receptor is a woman aged 50 to 60 in good health and CMV-seronegative. The sequenced DNA is TGCAGCGTTTTTTCCGGGACAGGGCCTGATTACACCTTC. It translates as CSVFSGTGPDYTF.